The present TCR beta chain was sequenced within a study of molecular identifiers for immune sequencing clone quantification. This clonotype occurred a few times. Trimming removed 8 bases at V and 2 bases at J, with 16 bases between. Germline lookup yields CDR1 LNHNV and CDR2 YYDKDF (reference sequence). The CDR3 spans 14 residues. TCRdb re-called the PCR reads through MiXCR, storing one row per CDR3 protein. Counted here are hundreds of thousands of distinct CDR3 sequences, approximately 20% occurring once; the ten biggest clones make up around 0.9%. V and J are TRBV15 and TRBJ2-7, with a possible D match to TRBD2 (5 bases). The sequence was collected from a human donor in good health. Some libraries in this study had Jurkat cell RNA spiked in. The sequencing sample was made of naive CD8+ T cells from blood, with Jurkat cell RNA spiked in. Subset given: FACS-sorted CD8+CD4-CCR7+CD45RA+ naive T cells. CDR3 sequence (DNA): TGTGCCACCTCAAAGGTTAGAGGGACCTACGAGCAGTACTTC. Amino acids: CATSKVRGTYEQYF.